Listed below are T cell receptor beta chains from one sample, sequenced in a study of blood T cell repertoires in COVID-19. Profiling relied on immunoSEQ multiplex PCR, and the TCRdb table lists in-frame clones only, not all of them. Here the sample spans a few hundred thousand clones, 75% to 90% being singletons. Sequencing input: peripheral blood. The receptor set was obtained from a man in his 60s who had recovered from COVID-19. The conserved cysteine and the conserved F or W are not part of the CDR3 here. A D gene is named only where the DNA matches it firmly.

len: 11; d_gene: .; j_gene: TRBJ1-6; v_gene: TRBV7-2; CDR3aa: ASSLMVESPLH
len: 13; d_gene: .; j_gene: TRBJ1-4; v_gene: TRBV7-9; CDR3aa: ASSLLPPGGEKLF
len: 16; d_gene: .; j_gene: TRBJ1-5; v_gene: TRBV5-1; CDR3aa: ASSLGRPRHRDNQPQH
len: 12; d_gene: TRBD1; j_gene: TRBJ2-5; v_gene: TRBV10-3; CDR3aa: AISEDRGRETQY
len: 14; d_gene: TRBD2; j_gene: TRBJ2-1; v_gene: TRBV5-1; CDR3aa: ASSLGAGGSYNEQF
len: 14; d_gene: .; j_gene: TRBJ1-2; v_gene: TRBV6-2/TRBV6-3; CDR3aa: ASSSHRSGNSYGYT
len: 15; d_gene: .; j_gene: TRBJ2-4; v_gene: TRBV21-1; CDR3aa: ASSGRQVSWAKNIQY
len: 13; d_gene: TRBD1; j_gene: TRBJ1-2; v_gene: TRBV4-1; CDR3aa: ASSQEDRVERGYT
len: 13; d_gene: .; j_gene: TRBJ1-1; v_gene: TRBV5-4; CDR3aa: ASSLQYRANTEAF
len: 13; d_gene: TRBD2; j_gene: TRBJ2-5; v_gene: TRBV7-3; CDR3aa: ASSFLPSGQETQY
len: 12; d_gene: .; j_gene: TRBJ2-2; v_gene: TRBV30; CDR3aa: AWIERFRTGELF
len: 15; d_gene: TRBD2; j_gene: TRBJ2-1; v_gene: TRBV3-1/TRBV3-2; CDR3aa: ASSGRGSGSSYNEQF
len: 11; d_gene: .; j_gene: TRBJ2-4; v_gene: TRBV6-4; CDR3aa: ASSEGRGNIQY